The 27 T cell receptor beta chains below come from one sample, sequenced in a study of OX40 agonist ivuxolimab in advanced cancers. The data were produced by immunoSEQ multiplex PCR, yet TCRdb's version contains in-frame clones alone and is incomplete. The profile covers around 60,000 clones, with about 82% appearing a single time and more than 1.5% taken by the ten largest. The material sequenced was CD4+ or CD8+ T cells sorted from blood, taken in a trial of the OX40 agonist ivuxolimab. Source of these receptors: an adult with an advanced solid tumor such as melanoma, head and neck, liver or kidney cancer.

The rearrangement links TRBV19 to TRBJ1-6; no firm D call. The CDR3 is 12 residues long. From germline, CDR1 is LNHDA and CDR2 SQIVND (reference sequence). With 6 bases removed from V and 6 bases from J, the gap between germline ends came to 6 bases. The CDR3 DNA reads TGTGCCAGTAGCCTATCTAATTCACCCCTCCACTTT. Amino acids: CASSLSNSPLHF.

This chain uses TRBV5-1 with TRBJ1-5; D gene uncertain. The V gene lost 2 bases and the J gene lost 5 bases, with 8 bases spanning the gap. The CDR3 runs 13 residues. Germline V gives CDR1 SGHRS, CDR2 YFSETQ. The CDR3: CASSLGGYQPQHF. CDR3 coding DNA: TGCGCCAGCAGCTTAGGTGGCTATCAGCCCCAGCATTTT.

V and J are TRBV14 and TRBJ2-7, with D perhaps being TRBD1 or TRBD2 (5 bases each). In germline, CDR1 is SGHDN, CDR2 FVKESK. The CDR3 contains 15 residues. The V and J ends lost 4 bases and 4 bases respectively, with 17 bases between them. DNA for the CDR3: TGTGCCAGCAGCCGATACGGGGCGGAGACATACGAGCAGTACTTC. It codes for CASSRYGAETYEQYF. The whole variable domain, filled in from reference TRBV14 and TRBJ2-7, reads EAGVTQFPSHSVIEKGQTVTLRCDPISGHDNLYWYRRVMGKEIKFLLHFVKESKQDESGMPNNRFLAERTGGTYSTLKVQPAELEDSGVYFCASSRYGAETYEQYFGPGTRLTVT.

The V and J genes are TRBV28 and TRBJ1-1; no reliable D call. Trimming left V 2 bases short and J 6 bases short, with 7 bases between. Germline loops: CDR1 MDHEN, CDR2 SYDVKM. This CDR3 region has 12 residues. The CDR3 sequence is CASSLMDAEAFF. Here the CDR3 DNA reads TGTGCCAGCAGTTTAATGGACGCTGAAGCTTTCTTT.

V gene TRBV7-9 combines with J gene TRBJ1-4, with TRBD1 matching over 8 bases. V was pared by 5 bases and J by 8 bases, with 7 bases of the junction left unmatched. Germline CDR1 and CDR2: SEHNR and FQNEAQ (reference sequence). This CDR3 comprises 14 residues. CDR3 loop: CASSPDRGQEKLFF. The CDR3 DNA is TGTGCCAGCAGCCCTGACAGGGGTCAAGAAAAACTGTTTTTT.

The chain couples TRBV6-5 to TRBJ2-5; D unresolved. The length of the CDR3 is 14 residues. The germline V gene encodes CDR1 MNHEY and CDR2 SVGAGI. With 6 bases removed from V and 3 bases from J, the gap between germline ends came to 14 bases. CDR3 sequence: CASRPEVGKETQYF. CDR3 in DNA: TGTGCCAGCAGACCTGAAGTGGGGAAAGAGACCCAGTACTTC.

The sample holds a few counts of this clone. V gene TRBV27 combines with J gene TRBJ2-7, with D tentatively TRBD2 (5 bases). V gave up 5 bases and J gave up 2 bases, with 13 bases separating them. The germline CDR1 and CDR2 sequences are MNHEY and SMNVEV (reference sequence). There are 14 residues in the CDR3. The CDR3 is CASSRRPGAYEQYF. The CDR3 DNA follows: TGTGCCAGCAGTCGACGCCCCGGGGCCTACGAGCAGTACTTC.

The V call is TRBV9, the J call TRBJ1-3; D is undetermined. Looked up from germline, CDR1 is SGDLS and CDR2 is YYNGEE. Between the trimmed V and J ends, which lost 4 bases and 0 bases, there was a span of 11 bases. This CDR3 has 15 amino acids. As DNA, the CDR3 is TGTGCCAGCAGCTTTGACGGATCCTCTGGAAACACCATATATTTT. Amino acid sequence: CASSFDGSSGNTIYF.

This chain uses TRBV6-5 with TRBJ1-2; D uncertain. This CDR3 spans 14 amino acids. Trimming shortened V by 2 bases and J by 1 base, and 8 bases separated the two germline ends. The germline CDR1 and CDR2 sequences are MNHEY and SVGAGI. The CDR3 DNA is TGTGCCAGCAGTTACCGGCAGATTAACTATGGCTACACCTTC. Residues: CASSYRQINYGYTF.

The chain is built from TRBV14 and TRBJ1-6, with a possible D match to TRBD1 (6 bases). The V gene lost 2 bases and the J gene lost 10 bases, with 15 bases spanning the gap. The CDR3 loop spans 15 amino acids. Looked up from germline, CDR1 is SGHDN and CDR2 is FVKESK. The CDR3 here is CASSQQQGIYSPLHF. The DNA of the CDR3 is TGTGCCAGCAGCCAACAACAGGGTATTTACTCACCCCTCCACTTT.

This clone was observed a few times. J is TRBJ2-5 and V is TRBV7-6; weak D call: TRBD2 (5 bases). The germline V gene encodes CDR1 SGHVS and CDR2 FNYEAQ. Trimming removed 1 base at V and 7 bases at J, with 25 bases between. CDR3 length equals 18 residues. CDR3 sequence reads: CASSLDPPSSSWGGTQYF. CDR3 DNA sequence: TGTGCCAGCAGCTTAGACCCCCCCTCTAGCAGTTGGGGTGGGACCCAGTACTTC. Complete variable domain (other parts from reference TRBV7-6 and TRBJ2-5): GAGVSQSPRYKVTKRGQDVALRCDPISGHVSLYWYRQALGQGPEFLTYFNYEAQQDKSGLPNDRFSAERPEGSISTLTIQRTEQRDSAMYRCASSLDPPSSSWGGTQYFGPGTRLLVL.

The V call is TRBV4-1, the J call TRBJ2-5; no reliable D call. Looked up from germline, CDR1 is MGHRA and CDR2 is YSYEKL. The CDR3 length is 13 residues. V lost 4 bases to trimming and J lost 5 bases, with 11 bases between them. CDR3 sequence reads: CASSRYRAETQYF. The CDR3 DNA is TGCGCCAGCAGCCGCTATAGGGCGGAGACCCAGTACTTC.

V is TRBV7-3 and J is TRBJ2-1, with D maybe TRBD2 (6 bases). Trimming left V 5 bases short and J 0 bases short, with 23 bases between. The CDR3 has 19 amino acids. The germline CDR1 and CDR2 sequences are SGHTA and FQGTGA. The CDR3 nucleotides are TGTGCCAGCAGCCGAGGGACTGGTAGTGGGTTCAGCTCCTACAATGAGCAGTTCTTC. It translates to CASSRGTGSGFSSYNEQFF.

CDR3 sequence reads: CASFAEGGTWNTGELFF. DNA for the CDR3: TGTGCCAGTTTTGCTGAGGGAGGGACATGGAACACCGGGGAGCTGTTTTTT. The rearrangement links TRBV19 to TRBJ2-2, with D tentatively TRBD2 (7 bases). V shed 8 bases and J shed 1 base, with 20 bases lying between them. This CDR3 has 17 residues. Germline CDR1 is LNHDA and CDR2 is SQIVND (reference sequence). Filled out from reference TRBV19 and TRBJ2-2, the complete variable domain reads DGGITQSPKYLFRKEGQNVTLSCEQNLNHDAMYWYRQDPGQGLRLIYYSQIVNDFQKGDIAEGYSVSREKKESFPLTVTSAQKNPTAFYLCASFAEGGTWNTGELFFGEGSRLTVL.

The rearrangement links TRBV18 to TRBJ2-6, with a weak D call TRBD1 (5 bases). This CDR3 has 18 residues. CDR1 and CDR2 (germline): KGHSH, LQKENI. Trimming shortened V by 4 bases and J by 0 bases, and 16 bases separated the two germline ends. CDR3 sequence: CASSLPTDTYSGANVLTF. Here the CDR3 DNA reads TGTGCCAGCTCACTACCGACAGATACCTACTCTGGGGCCAACGTCCTGACTTTC.

The gene calls are TRBV7-3 and TRBJ2-2; no firm D call. The V end lost 5 bases, the J end lost 4 bases, and 11 bases lay between the germline ends. The germline V gene encodes CDR1 SGHTA and CDR2 FQGTGA. The length of the CDR3 is 14 residues. As DNA, the CDR3 is TGTGCCAGCAGCCAGACCAGAGGCACCGGGGAGCTGTTTTTT. It yields the protein CASSQTRGTGELFF.

In its sample, this clone was seen a few times. This chain uses TRBV19 with TRBJ2-2; maybe TRBD1 (6 bases). Germline V gene data show CDR1 as LNHDA and CDR2 as SQIVND (reference sequence). Trimming stripped 7 bases from V and 4 bases from J, with 10 bases between. The CDR3 has 13 amino acids. The CDR3 DNA follows: TGTGCCAGTAATAGGGGGAGCACCGGGGAGCTGTTTTTT. It encodes CASNRGSTGELFF.

CDR3 nucleotide sequence: TGTGCCAGCCGAACAGGGCTTTATGGCTACACCTTC. Its protein is CASRTGLYGYTF. The chain uses TRBV6-1 and TRBJ1-2; possible D gene TRBD1, 6 bases. The germline V and J ends were trimmed by 8 bases and 5 bases, with 12 bases remaining between them. CDR1 MNHNS and CDR2 SASEGT come from the germline V gene. This CDR3 has 12 amino acids.

The genes are TRBV5-4 and TRBJ2-2; 8 nucleotides agree with TRBD2. The CDR3 contains 19 residues. Germline V lookup: CDR1 SGHNT, CDR2 YYREEE (reference sequence). With V trimmed by 0 bases and J by 1 base, 11 bases remained unmatched. The CDR3 here is CASSLAGRGGIGNTGELFF. The DNA for the CDR3 is TGTGCCAGCAGCTTGGCCGGGAGGGGTGGAATTGGGAACACCGGGGAGCTGTTTTTT.

This chain links TRBV7-9 with TRBJ1-2; no definite D call. Germline V gene data show CDR1 as SEHNR and CDR2 as FQNEAQ (reference sequence). This CDR3 has 14 amino acids. The germline V and J ends were trimmed by 1 base and 3 bases, with 9 bases remaining between them. The CDR3 reads CASSLVIQDYGYTF. CDR3 DNA sequence: TGTGCCAGCAGCTTAGTAATACAAGACTATGGCTACACCTTC.

The J gene is TRBJ2-1, the V gene TRBV7-6; maybe TRBD2 (6 bases). The CDR3 covers 16 residues. The V end lost 2 bases, the J end lost 0 bases, and 11 bases lay between the germline ends. Germline-derived CDR1 and CDR2 are SGHVS and FNYEAQ. The CDR3 nucleotides are TGTGCCAGCAGCTTATTGGGGGGTAGCTCCTACAATGAGCAGTTCTTC. The encoded protein is CASSLLGGSSYNEQFF.

The chain joins TRBV28 to TRBJ2-2; TRBD2 matches 12 bases. The CDR3 length is 16 residues. Looked up from germline, CDR1 is MDHEN and CDR2 is SYDVKM. V was clipped by 6 bases and J by 5 bases; unmatched bases: 7. This CDR3 is CASRPPGLAGTGELFF. As DNA, the CDR3 is TGTGCCAGCAGGCCGCCAGGACTAGCGGGGACCGGGGAGCTGTTTTTT.

The V gene is TRBV11-1, the J gene TRBJ1-1; the match to TRBD1 covers 7 bases. The CDR3 length is 13 residues. J gave up 6 bases and V 3 bases, and 4 bases lay outside the gene matches. Germline lookup yields CDR1 SGHAT and CDR2 FQDESV (reference sequence). The CDR3 sequence is CASSFTQGAEAFF. CDR3 bases: TGTGCCAGCAGCTTTACCCAGGGGGCTGAAGCTTTCTTT.

The CDR3 bases are TGTGCCAGTAGTATAGATGGGCCTTTAACTAACTATGGCTACACCTTC. The encoded protein is CASSIDGPLTNYGYTF. V and J are TRBV19 and TRBJ1-2; D is uncertain. CDR3 length: 16 amino acids. Germline CDR1 and CDR2: LNHDA and SQIVND (reference sequence). V was cut by 0 bases and J by 0 bases, with 11 bases left in between.

This chain connects TRBV6-5 to TRBJ1-5; D gene uncertain. The CDR3 extends over 16 amino acids. The V gene's germline CDR1 is MNHEY and CDR2 SVGAGI. Trimming shortened V by 2 bases and J by 0 bases, and 11 bases separated the two germline ends. The chain's CDR3 is CASSYKVVNSNQPQHF. DNA for the CDR3: TGTGCCAGCAGTTACAAAGTAGTAAATAGCAATCAGCCCCAGCATTTT.

The genes are TRBV1 and TRBJ1-5. TRBV1 is annotated as a pseudogene. This CDR3 is built from 18 residues. CDR3 in amino acids: CTSRFWVSRPYSNQPQHF. The CDR3 coding sequence is TGCACCAGCAGGTTTTGGGTTTCGAGGCCCTATAGCAATCAGCCCCAGCATTTT.

The chain uses TRBV7-2 and TRBJ2-7; D not resolved. The CDR3 extends over 17 amino acids. The germline V gene has CDR1 SGHTA and CDR2 FQGNSA. Trimming left V 0 bases short and J 0 bases short, with 15 bases between. CDR3 amino acids: CASSLAQSFWSSYEQYF. Here the CDR3 DNA reads TGTGCCAGCAGCTTAGCCCAGAGCTTTTGGAGCTCCTACGAGCAGTACTTC. Using reference TRBV7-2 and TRBJ2-7 for the parts outside the CDR3, the full variable domain is GAGVSQSPSNKVTEKGKDVELRCDPISGHTALYWYRQSLGQGLEFLIYFQGNSAPDKSGLPSDRFSAERTGGSVSTLTIQRTQQEDSAVYLCASSLAQSFWSSYEQYFGPGTRLTVT.